These 27 T cell receptor beta chains originate from one sample sequenced in a study of T cell changes during pregnancy in multiple sclerosis. Only in-frame clones appear in the TCRdb table, and some are missing; sequencing was by immunoSEQ multiplex PCR. The sample gives 25,000 to 35,000 clones, roughly nine tenths of which show up once; 5% to 5.5% is in the top ten. The input for sequencing was CD8+ T cells from peripheral blood mononuclear cells, taken in the first trimester of pregnancy. The receptors come from a female donor with multiple sclerosis, enrolled in a pregnancy study.

The chain recombines TRBV7-9 with TRBJ1-2, with 9 bases matching TRBD1. The CDR3 consists of 19 residues. V lost 0 bases to trimming and J lost 0 bases; unmatched junction nucleotides: 11. Germline CDR1 reads SEHNR; CDR2 reads FQNEAQ (reference sequence). The CDR3 loop reads CASSLAEYRGPQSNYGYTF. CDR3 nucleotides: TGTGCCAGCAGCTTAGCGGAATACAGGGGGCCCCAGTCTAACTATGGCTACACCTTC.

A single count supports this clone. This chain connects TRBV28 to TRBJ1-2, with D perhaps matching TRBD1 (6 bases). Per germline, CDR1 MDHEN and CDR2 SYDVKM. The CDR3 spans 10 residues. V was pared by 5 bases and J by 8 bases, with 6 bases between. The DNA for the CDR3 is TGTGCCAGCAGTAGGGGGGGCTACACCTTC. Protein product: CASSRGGYTF.

This sequence joins TRBV7-9 and TRBJ2-3; a possible D gene is TRBD1 (6 bases). The CDR3 extends over 16 amino acids. Germline V gene sequence: CDR1 SEHNR, CDR2 FQNEAQ (reference sequence). V gave up 1 base and J gave up 6 bases, with 17 bases separating them. The CDR3 loop is CASSLEALRQGDTQYF. The CDR3 DNA is TGTGCCAGCAGCTTAGAGGCGCTGCGCCAGGGGGATACGCAGTATTTT.

J is TRBJ2-2 and V is TRBV6-4; TRBD2 might be the D (5 bases). V gave up 2 bases and J gave up 5 bases, with 9 bases separating them. The V gene's germline CDR1 is MRHNA and CDR2 SNTAGT. There are 14 residues in the CDR3. The CDR3 loop reads CASSDQRETGELFF. CDR3 sequence (DNA): TGTGCCAGCAGTGACCAGAGGGAGACCGGGGAGCTGTTTTTT.

V and J are TRBV6-5 and TRBJ2-7; 14 nucleotides match TRBD2. This CDR3 contains 15 residues. V lost 8 bases and J lost 0; bases outside the gene matches: 3. In germline, CDR1 is MNHEY, CDR2 SVGAGI. For the CDR3, the DNA is TGTGCCAGCGGACTAGCGGGAGGAAACTCCTACGAGCAGTACTTC. Translated, it gives CASGLAGGNSYEQYF.

This chain links TRBV19 with TRBJ2-1, with 7 bases fitting TRBD2. V dropped 4 bases and J dropped 7; count of bases not matched to a gene: 7. Germline CDR1 reads LNHDA; CDR2 reads SQIVND (reference sequence). This CDR3 is 14 amino acids long. The CDR3 nucleotides are TGTGCCAGTAGTAGTCGGCGGGAGAGGAATGAGCAGTTCTTC. Its translation is CASSSRRERNEQFF.

The chain couples TRBV5-1 to TRBJ2-1; D gene uncertain. Trimming removed 0 bases at V and 0 bases at J, with 19 bases between. The CDR3 covers 19 residues. Germline V lookup: CDR1 SGHRS, CDR2 YFSETQ. The CDR3 reads CASSLDRGIPISSYNEQFF. DNA of the CDR3: TGCGCCAGCAGCTTGGATCGCGGAATCCCCATTAGCTCCTACAATGAGCAGTTCTTC. Full variable domain (missing parts from reference TRBV5-1 and TRBJ2-1): KAGVTQTPRYLIKTRGQQVTLSCSPISGHRSVSWYQQTPGQGLQFLFEYFSETQRNKGNFPGRFSGRQFSNSRSEMNVSTLELGDSALYLCASSLDRGIPISSYNEQFFGPGTRLTVL.

The CDR3 DNA reads TGTGCCAGCAGTTTAAGAACGGGGATTCAGTACTTC. This gives the protein CASSLRTGIQYF. The chain employs TRBV28 and TRBJ2-4; tentatively, D is TRBD2 (5 bases). This CDR3 is built from 12 residues. From germline, CDR1 is MDHEN and CDR2 SYDVKM. V was clipped by 2 bases and J by 10 bases, with 9 bases between them.

V is TRBV5-1 and J is TRBJ1-1, with 7 positions matching TRBD1. Trimming took 0 bases from V and 1 from J; bases not matched to a gene: 3. Germline V gene data show CDR1 as SGHRS and CDR2 as YFSETQ. The CDR3 totals 15 residues. DNA for the CDR3: TGCGCCAGCAGCTTGGGGGCAGGGGGGAACACTGAAGCTTTCTTT. It translates to CASSLGAGGNTEAFF.

V usage is TRBV14 and J usage is TRBJ1-2, with D perhaps matching TRBD1 (6 bases). The V gene lost 2 bases and the J gene lost 6 bases, with 10 bases spanning the gap. The CDR3 consists of 13 residues. Germline values: CDR1 SGHDN, CDR2 FVKESK. The DNA for the CDR3 is TGTGCCAGCAGCCAATCAGGGGTCCATGGCTACACCTTC. Protein: CASSQSGVHGYTF.

The chain uses TRBV7-9 and TRBJ2-1; 12 bases align to TRBD2. V lost 4 bases, J lost 8 bases, and 12 bases stayed unmatched. Germline CDR1 reads SEHNR; CDR2 reads FQNEAQ (reference sequence). This CDR3 has 17 residues. Here the CDR3 reads CASSSRQPSGRGYEQFF. CDR3 sequence (DNA): TGTGCCAGCAGCTCACGGCAGCCTAGCGGGAGGGGCTATGAGCAGTTCTTC.

The rearrangement joins TRBV5-1 to TRBJ1-1; 8 positions match TRBD1. The germline CDR1 and CDR2 sequences are SGHRS and YFSETQ. This CDR3 has 18 amino acids. Trimming took 3 bases from V and 4 from J; bases not matched to a gene: 17. The CDR3 spells CASSWLTDRGTESTEAFF. DNA for the CDR3: TGCGCCAGCAGCTGGCTTACCGACAGGGGAACAGAGAGCACTGAAGCTTTCTTT.

This clone was seen once. The chain joins TRBV9 to TRBJ2-1; unclear D gene. V was clipped by 3 bases and J by 6 bases, with 4 bases between them. This CDR3 spans 11 amino acids. The germline gives CDR1 SGDLS, CDR2 YYNGEE. CDR3: CASSASNEQFF. The DNA of the CDR3 is TGTGCCAGCAGCGCCTCCAATGAGCAGTTCTTC.

For the CDR3, the DNA is TGTGCCAGCAGTTTATGGGCGACAAGCTACGAGCAGTACTTC. Its protein is CASSLWATSYEQYF. J is TRBJ2-7 and V is TRBV28; D not resolved. Germline V gene data show CDR1 as MDHEN and CDR2 as SYDVKM. The V and J ends lost 0 bases and 3 bases respectively, with 9 bases between them. The CDR3 has 14 amino acids.

In its sample, this clone was seen many times. The chain couples TRBV6-5 to TRBJ1-2; D might be TRBD1 (5 bases). Germline loops: CDR1 MNHEY, CDR2 SVGAGI. V dropped 2 bases and J dropped 4 bases, with 8 bases sitting between them. CDR3 length: 13 amino acids. The CDR3 sequence: CASSYADTYGYTF. CDR3 nucleotides: TGTGCCAGCAGTTACGCGGACACCTATGGCTACACCTTC.

This clone showed up just a few times. V is TRBV7-9 and J is TRBJ2-1, with D unresolved. V was clipped by 7 bases and J by 0 bases, with 10 bases between them. Germline V gene sequence: CDR1 SEHNR, CDR2 FQNEAQ (reference sequence). The CDR3 is 14 residues long. The CDR3 region is CASTQSRSYNEQFF. DNA for the CDR3: TGTGCCAGCACCCAGTCCCGCTCCTACAATGAGCAGTTCTTC.

The CDR3 sequence is CASSLVGGAGAEAFF. CDR3 bases: TGTGCCAGCAGCTTGGTGGGGGGGGCTGGCGCTGAAGCTTTCTTT. V and J are TRBV5-6 and TRBJ1-1; maybe TRBD1 (6 bases). The CDR3 consists of 15 residues. The germline CDR1 and CDR2 sequences are SGHDT and YYEEEE. V gave up 0 bases and J gave up 6 bases, with 15 bases separating them.

The V gene is TRBV4-1, the J gene TRBJ2-1; tentatively, D is TRBD2 (6 bases). V shed 0 bases and J shed 6 bases, with 15 bases lying between them. CDR3 length equals 16 residues. Germline V gives CDR1 MGHRA, CDR2 YSYEKL. DNA for the CDR3: TGCGCCAGCAGCCAAGATTTGGGGGGAGAGATCAATGAGCAGTTCTTC. This encodes CASSQDLGGEINEQFF.

The genes are TRBV13 and TRBJ2-1; 7 bases agree with TRBD1. V gave up 4 bases and J gave up 4 bases; unmatched junction bases: 10. The CDR3 spans 16 residues. Germline V lookup: CDR1 PRHDT, CDR2 FYEKMQ (reference sequence). CDR3 coding DNA: TGTGCCAGCAGCTCCAACTCAGGGGGTCGGTACAATGAGCAGTTCTTC. Encoded protein: CASSSNSGGRYNEQFF.

This rearrangement joins TRBV19 to TRBJ2-2; a possible D gene is TRBD2 (5 bases). Germline V CDR1 and CDR2: LNHDA, SQIVND (reference sequence). Trimming cost V 10 bases and J 2 bases, with 11 bases left between them. The CDR3 is 13 amino acids. The CDR3 region is CAITDFNTGELFF. The CDR3 nucleotides read TGTGCCATTACGGACTTCAACACCGGGGAGCTGTTTTTT.

V usage is TRBV18 and J usage is TRBJ2-1, with D maybe TRBD2 (6 bases). Germline V gene sequence: CDR1 KGHSH, CDR2 LQKENI. The CDR3 spans 16 residues. V was cut by 6 bases and J by 4 bases, with 19 bases left in between. DNA of the CDR3: TGTGCCAGCTCCCCCCCTCTAGCGCATATTTACAATGAGCAGTTCTTC. It codes for CASSPPLAHIYNEQFF.

The chain recombines TRBV7-8 with TRBJ2-5; 8 bases line up with TRBD2. This CDR3 has 17 amino acids. J was trimmed by 5 bases and V by 6 bases; bases with no gene match: 17. Per the germline V gene, CDR1 is SGHVS and CDR2 is FQNEAQ. CDR3 protein: CASSQPGRPGLEETQYF. The CDR3, as DNA: TGTGCCAGCAGTCAGCCAGGGAGGCCGGGACTAGAGGAGACCCAGTACTTC.

The chain uses TRBV4-3 and TRBJ2-7, with 12 bases fitting TRBD1. Germline trimming cut 0 bases from V and 5 bases from J; bases unmatched to any gene: 5. The germline V gene has CDR1 LGHNA and CDR2 YSLEER. The CDR3 totals 16 residues. The CDR3 coding sequence is TGCGCCAGCAGCCAAGAACTAGGGACAGGGGGCCACGAGCAGTACTTC. Translation: CASSQELGTGGHEQYF.

The V call is TRBV27, the J call TRBJ2-1; 14 positions match TRBD2. CDR3 length equals 17 residues. Germline trimming cut 4 bases from V and 8 bases from J; bases unmatched to any gene: 10. Germline V gene data show CDR1 as MNHEY and CDR2 as SMNVEV (reference sequence). CDR3 amino acids: CASSSYGTSGGAHEQFF. The DNA for the CDR3 is TGTGCCAGCAGTTCTTACGGGACTAGCGGGGGAGCCCATGAGCAGTTCTTC.

This rearrangement joins TRBV7-7 to TRBJ2-3; 7 bases are a match to TRBD1. This CDR3 is built from 14 residues. V lost 4 bases, J lost 4 bases, and 5 bases stayed unmatched. CDR1 is SSHAT, CDR2 FNYEAQ, per germline (reference sequence). The CDR3 nucleotides are TGTGCCAGCAGCTCCGAGACAGGGTCAGATACGCAGTATTTT. Protein product: CASSSETGSDTQYF.

The V and J genes are TRBV7-9 and TRBJ2-1; TRBD1 might be the D (5 bases). Deletions cut 4 bases from V and 5 bases from J, with 15 bases between. From germline, CDR1 is SEHNR and CDR2 FQNEAQ (reference sequence). The CDR3 extends over 15 amino acids. The CDR3: CASSSPGQGNNEQFF. The DNA of the CDR3 is TGTGCCAGCAGCTCGCCGGGCCAGGGAAACAATGAGCAGTTCTTC.

This clone was detected a few times. The J gene is TRBJ1-2, the V gene TRBV6-5; D not certain. Germline V CDR1 and CDR2: MNHEY, SVGAGI. The germline V and J ends were trimmed by 4 bases and 2 bases, with 14 bases remaining between them. The CDR3 spans 15 residues. CDR3 amino acids: CASSSLIVPNYGYTF. In DNA form, the CDR3 reads TGTGCCAGCAGTTCACTTATCGTCCCGAACTATGGCTACACCTTC.